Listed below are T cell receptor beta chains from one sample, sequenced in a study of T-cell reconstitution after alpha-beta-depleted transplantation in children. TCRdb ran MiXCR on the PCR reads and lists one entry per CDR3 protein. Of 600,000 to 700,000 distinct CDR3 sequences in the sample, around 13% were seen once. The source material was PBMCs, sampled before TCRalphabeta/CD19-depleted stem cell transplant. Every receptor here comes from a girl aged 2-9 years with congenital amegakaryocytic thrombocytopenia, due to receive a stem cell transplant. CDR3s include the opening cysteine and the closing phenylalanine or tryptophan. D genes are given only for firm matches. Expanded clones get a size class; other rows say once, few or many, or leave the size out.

CDR3: CASSLVSGEETQYF; DNA: TGCGCCAGCAGCTTGGTGTCCGGGGAAGAGACCCAGTACTTC; J: TRBJ2-5; V: TRBV5-1; D: -; size: many
CDR3: CASSLALRDNSYEQYF; DNA: TGTGCCAGCAGCTTGGCCCTACGGGACAACTCCTACGAGCAGTACTTC; J: TRBJ2-7; V: TRBV5-5; D: -; size: few
CDR3: CAISAGQPYEQYF; DNA: TGTGCCATCAGCGCGGGACAGCCGTACGAGCAGTACTTC; J: TRBJ2-7; V: TRBV10-3; D: -; size: many
CDR3: CASSFRIEQFF; DNA: TGTGCCAGCAGTTTTAGGATTGAGCAGTTCTTC; J: TRBJ2-1; V: TRBV12-3/TRBV12-4; D: -; size: -
CDR3: CASSNRGLGATNEKLFF; DNA: TGTGCCAGCAGCAACAGGGGGCTCGGAGCAACTAATGAAAAACTGTTTTTT; J: TRBJ1-4; V: TRBV7-9; D: TRBD1; size: few
CDR3: CASSYSDYGYTF; DNA: TGTGCCAGCAGTTATTCAGACTATGGCTACACCTTC; J: TRBJ1-2; V: TRBV6-6; D: -; size: few
CDR3: CASSSRTSGSNYNEQFF; DNA: TGTGCCAGCAGCTCCAGGACTAGCGGGAGTAACTACAATGAGCAGTTCTTC; J: TRBJ2-1; V: TRBV7-2; D: TRBD2; size: many
CDR3: CTSSLVSAVYEQSF; DNA: TGCACCAGCAGCTTGGTGTCAGCGGTCTACGAGCAGTCCTTC; J: TRBJ2-7; V: TRBV5-1; D: -; size: -
CDR3: CASRGFGRIYGYTF; DNA: TGTGCCAGCAGGGGATTTGGGAGGATCTATGGCTACACCTTC; J: TRBJ1-2; V: TRBV6-1; D: -; size: many
CDR3: CASSWRTGAFVSGSTDTQYF; DNA: TGTGCCAGCAGCTGGAGGACAGGGGCCTTTGTTAGCGGGTCAACAGATACGCAGTATTTT; J: TRBJ2-3; V: TRBV5-4; D: TRBD1; size: -
CDR3: CAWSDRGEAFF; DNA: TGTGCCTGGAGTGACAGGGGAGAAGCTTTCTTT; J: TRBJ1-1; V: TRBV30; D: TRBD1; size: -
CDR3: CSVEAGDIQYF; DNA: TGCAGCGTTGAGGCAGGAGACATTCAGTACTTC; J: TRBJ2-4; V: TRBV29-1; D: -; size: many
CDR3: CSVEVGLSWTSASPNIVEQYF; DNA: TGCAGCGTTGAGGTGGGGTTATCCTGGACTAGCGCTTCTCCCAACATCGTCGAGCAGTACTTC; J: TRBJ2-7; V: TRBV29-1; D: TRBD2; size: many
CDR3: CSARDQQEVGTGELFF; DNA: TGCAGTGCTAGAGATCAACAGGAAGTTGGGACCGGGGAGCTGTTTTTT; J: TRBJ2-2; V: TRBV20-1; D: -; size: many
CDR3: CASSLWEGRNTEAFF; DNA: TGCGCCAGCAGCTTGTGGGAGGGGAGGAACACTGAAGCTTTCTTT; J: TRBJ1-1; V: TRBV5-1; D: -; size: many
CDR3: CSASGFRQFF; DNA: TGCAGTGCTAGCGGGTTTAGGCAGTTCTTC; J: TRBJ2-1; V: TRBV20-1; D: -; size: -
CDR3: CASSFVSGDEETQYF; DNA: TGCGCCAGCAGCTTTGTATCGGGAGATGAAGAGACCCAGTACTTC; J: TRBJ2-5; V: TRBV5-1; D: -; size: -
CDR3: CASSQEGRNYEQYF; DNA: TGCGCCAGCAGCCAAGAAGGCAGAAACTACGAGCAGTACTTC; J: TRBJ2-7; V: TRBV4-1; D: -; size: few
CDR3: CSVSQTLTKNIQYF; DNA: TGCAGCGTCTCTCAGACTCTAACCAAAAACATTCAGTACTTC; J: TRBJ2-4; V: TRBV29-1; D: -; size: few
CDR3: CSAVDGGYSYNEQFF; DNA: TGCAGTGCTGTCGACGGGGGGTACTCCTACAATGAGCAGTTCTTC; J: TRBJ2-1; V: TRBV20-1; D: TRBD2; size: many
CDR3: CASSYRGGYGYTF; DNA: TGTGCCAGCAGTTACCGCGGGGGATATGGCTACACCTTC; J: TRBJ1-2; V: TRBV6-5; D: -; size: many
CDR3: CASTTGPSGSVIRTGELFF; DNA: TGCGCCAGCACCACTGGGCCTAGCGGGAGCGTAATTCGGACCGGGGAGCTGTTTTTT; J: TRBJ2-2; V: TRBV5-1; D: TRBD2; size: many
CDR3: CASSTWDGNEKLFF; DNA: TGCGCCAGCAGCACATGGGACGGAAATGAAAAACTGTTTTTT; J: TRBJ1-4; V: TRBV5-1; D: -; size: many
CDR3: CSARQGLASPEQYF; DNA: TGCAGTGCTAGACAGGGACTAGCCTCCCCCGAGCAGTACTTC; J: TRBJ2-7; V: TRBV20-1; D: TRBD2; size: few
CDR3: CASSPQLAGGLHNEQFF; DNA: TGCGCCAGCAGCCCTCAACTAGCGGGAGGGCTGCATAATGAGCAGTTCTTC; J: TRBJ2-1; V: TRBV4-1; D: TRBD2; size: few
CDR3: CASSPSGLEAEQFF; DNA: TGTGCCAGCAGCCCATCGGGACTAGAGGCTGAGCAGTTCTTC; J: TRBJ2-1; V: TRBV14; D: TRBD2; size: few
CDR3: CASSLVVAVINNEQFF; DNA: TGTGCCAGCAGCTTGGTCGTAGCGGTAATTAACAATGAGCAGTTCTTC; J: TRBJ2-1; V: TRBV5-5; D: -; size: many
CDR3: CSARDPLGQGAGDTQYF; DNA: TGCAGTGCTAGAGATCCATTAGGGCAGGGGGCTGGAGATACGCAGTATTTT; J: TRBJ2-3; V: TRBV20-1; D: TRBD1; size: many
CDR3: CSASPFHSVDKNEQFF; DNA: TGCAGTGCTAGTCCATTCCATAGCGTGGATAAGAATGAGCAGTTCTTC; J: TRBJ2-1; V: TRBV20-1; D: -; size: many
CDR3: CASSPRTSGDSYEQYF; DNA: TGTGCCAGCAGCCCACGGACTAGCGGTGACTCCTACGAGCAGTACTTC; J: TRBJ2-7; V: TRBV7-9; D: TRBD2; size: many
CDR3: CASSLTSGDLVRQYF; DNA: TGCGCCAGCAGCTTAACTAGCGGGGACCTCGTCCGGCAGTACTTC; J: TRBJ2-7; V: TRBV5-1; D: TRBD2; size: -
CDR3: CSASRAAKYEQYF; DNA: TGCAGTGCTAGCAGAGCGGCAAAATACGAGCAGTACTTC; J: TRBJ2-7; V: TRBV20-1; D: -; size: many
CDR3: CASRGTSGYNEQFF; DNA: TGTGCCAGCAGAGGGACTAGCGGCTACAATGAGCAGTTCTTC; J: TRBJ2-1; V: TRBV6-1; D: TRBD2; size: many
CDR3: CAWSVPRNTEAFF; DNA: TGTGCCTGGAGTGTACCCAGGAACACTGAAGCTTTCTTT; J: TRBJ1-1; V: TRBV30; D: -; size: -
CDR3: CASSLTVYTSYEQYF; DNA: TGTGCCAGCAGTTTAACGGTGTATACCTCCTACGAGCAGTACTTC; J: TRBJ2-7; V: TRBV12-3/TRBV12-4; D: -; size: many
CDR3: CASSLTWGLAGVVEQFF; DNA: TGTGCCAGCAGCTTAACGTGGGGGTTAGCGGGAGTGGTTGAGCAGTTCTTC; J: TRBJ2-1; V: TRBV7-9; D: TRBD2; size: -
CDR3: CASSKDASFGGYNEQFF; DNA: TGTGCCAGCAGCAAGGATGCTAGTTTTGGCGGTTACAATGAGCAGTTCTTC; J: TRBJ2-1; V: TRBV12-3/TRBV12-4; D: -; size: -
CDR3: CASSYVVAGRYEQYF; DNA: TGTGCCAGCAGTTACGTGGTAGCGGGGCGCTACGAGCAGTACTTC; J: TRBJ2-7; V: TRBV6-5; D: TRBD2; size: many
CDR3: CASRPGVVKNIQYF; DNA: TGTGCCAGCAGACCCGGGGTCGTCAAAAACATTCAGTACTTC; J: TRBJ2-4; V: TRBV12-3/TRBV12-4; D: -; size: many
CDR3: CASSSRLLAGRYEQYF; DNA: TGTGCCAGCAGCTCCAGGTTACTAGCGGGACGCTACGAGCAGTACTTC; J: TRBJ2-7; V: TRBV7-2; D: TRBD2; size: few
CDR3: CSARVPGLESYEQYF; DNA: TGCAGTGCTAGGGTTCCGGGACTAGAGTCCTACGAGCAGTACTTC; J: TRBJ2-7; V: TRBV20-1; D: TRBD2; size: many
CDR3: CASSQTTEGPPDTQYF; DNA: TGTGCCAGCAGTCAAACCACGGAGGGCCCCCCAGATACGCAGTATTTT; J: TRBJ2-3; V: TRBV6-1; D: -; size: few
CDR3: CASKRDYGRPDTQYF; DNA: TGTGCCAGCAAGAGGGACTACGGGCGCCCAGATACGCAGTATTTT; J: TRBJ2-3; V: TRBV12-3/TRBV12-4; D: TRBD2; size: many
CDR3: CASSCRPPGFPQWANVLTF; DNA: TGTGCCAGCAGCTGCCGACCGCCTGGGTTCCCTCAATGGGCCAACGTCCTGACTTTC; J: TRBJ2-6; V: TRBV21-1; D: -; size: -
CDR3: CASSLDYGGKTEAFF; DNA: TGTGCCAGCAGCTTAGATTATGGGGGCAAAACTGAAGCTTTCTTT; J: TRBJ1-1; V: TRBV11-2; D: -; size: -
CDR3: CSARDWQETQYF; DNA: TGCAGTGCTAGAGATTGGCAAGAGACCCAGTACTTC; J: TRBJ2-5; V: TRBV20-1; D: -; size: many
CDR3: CASSIGPSPYNEQFF; DNA: TGTGCCAGTAGTATTGGCCCTAGCCCCTACAATGAGCAGTTCTTC; J: TRBJ2-1; V: TRBV19; D: -; size: -
CDR3: CASSRTISIYEQYF; DNA: TGCGCCAGCAGCCGGACTATCTCTATCTACGAGCAGTACTTC; J: TRBJ2-7; V: TRBV4-1; D: -; size: few